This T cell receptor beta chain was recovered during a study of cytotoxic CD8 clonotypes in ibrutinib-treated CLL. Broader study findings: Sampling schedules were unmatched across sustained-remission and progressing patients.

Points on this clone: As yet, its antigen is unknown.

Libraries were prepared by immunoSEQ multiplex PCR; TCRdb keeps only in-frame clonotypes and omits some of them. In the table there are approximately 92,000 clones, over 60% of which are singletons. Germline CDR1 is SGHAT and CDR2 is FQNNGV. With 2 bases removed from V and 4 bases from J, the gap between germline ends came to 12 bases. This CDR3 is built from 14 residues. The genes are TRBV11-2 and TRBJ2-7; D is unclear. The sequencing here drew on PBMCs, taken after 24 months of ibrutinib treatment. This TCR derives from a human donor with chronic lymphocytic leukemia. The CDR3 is CASSLFSIQYEQYF. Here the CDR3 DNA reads TGTGCCAGCAGCTTATTTTCTATTCAATACGAGCAGTACTTC.